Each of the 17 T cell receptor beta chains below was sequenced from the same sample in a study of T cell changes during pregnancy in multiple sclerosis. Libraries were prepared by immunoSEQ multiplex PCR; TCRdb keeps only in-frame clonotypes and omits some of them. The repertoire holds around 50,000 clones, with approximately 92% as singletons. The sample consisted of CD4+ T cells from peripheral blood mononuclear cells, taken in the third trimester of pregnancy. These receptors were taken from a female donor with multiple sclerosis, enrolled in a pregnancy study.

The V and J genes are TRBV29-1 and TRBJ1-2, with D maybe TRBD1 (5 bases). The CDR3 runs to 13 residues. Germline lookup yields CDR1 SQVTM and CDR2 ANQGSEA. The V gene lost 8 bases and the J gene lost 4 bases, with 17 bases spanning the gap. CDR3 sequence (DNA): TGCAGCTCTCGAGGAGGGGAGGGCTATGGCTACACCTTC. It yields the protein CSSRGGEGYGYTF.

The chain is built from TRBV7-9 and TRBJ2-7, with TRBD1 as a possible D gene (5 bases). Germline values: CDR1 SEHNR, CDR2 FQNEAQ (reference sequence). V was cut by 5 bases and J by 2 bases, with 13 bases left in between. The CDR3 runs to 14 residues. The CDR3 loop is CASSPWQGPYEQYF. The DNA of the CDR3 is TGTGCCAGCAGCCCCTGGCAGGGCCCCTACGAGCAGTACTTC.

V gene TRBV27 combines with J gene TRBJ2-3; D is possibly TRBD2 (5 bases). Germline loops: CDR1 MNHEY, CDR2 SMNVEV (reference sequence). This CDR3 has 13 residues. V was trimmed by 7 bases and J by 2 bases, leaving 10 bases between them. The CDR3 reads CASTGFNTDTQYF. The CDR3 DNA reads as TGTGCCAGCACGGGGTTCAACACAGATACGCAGTATTTT.

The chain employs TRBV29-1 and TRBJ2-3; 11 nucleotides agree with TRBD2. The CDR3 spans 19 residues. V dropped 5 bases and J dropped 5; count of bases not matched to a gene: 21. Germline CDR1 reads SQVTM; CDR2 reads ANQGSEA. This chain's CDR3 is CSVKQIAGGGQVRRDTQYF. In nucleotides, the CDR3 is TGCAGCGTTAAACAAATAGCGGGAGGGGGTCAGGTTCGTCGAGATACGCAGTATTTT.

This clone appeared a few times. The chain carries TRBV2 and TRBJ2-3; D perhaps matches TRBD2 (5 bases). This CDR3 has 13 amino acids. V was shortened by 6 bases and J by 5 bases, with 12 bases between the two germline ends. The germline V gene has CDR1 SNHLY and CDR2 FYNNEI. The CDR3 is CASSQVGRDTQYF. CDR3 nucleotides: TGTGCCAGCAGCCAAGTGGGGAGAGATACGCAGTATTTT.

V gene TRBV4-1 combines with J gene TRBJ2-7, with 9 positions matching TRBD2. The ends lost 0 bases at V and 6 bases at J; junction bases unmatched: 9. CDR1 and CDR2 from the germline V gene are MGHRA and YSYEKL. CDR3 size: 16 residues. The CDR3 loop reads CASSQDPGLANGEQYF. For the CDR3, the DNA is TGCGCCAGCAGCCAAGATCCGGGACTAGCAAATGGCGAGCAGTACTTC.

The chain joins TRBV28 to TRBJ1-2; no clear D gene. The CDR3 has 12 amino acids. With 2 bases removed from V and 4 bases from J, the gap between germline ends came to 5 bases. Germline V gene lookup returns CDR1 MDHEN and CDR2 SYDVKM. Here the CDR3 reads CASSLQAYGYTF. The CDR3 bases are TGTGCCAGCAGTTTACAGGCCTATGGCTACACCTTC.

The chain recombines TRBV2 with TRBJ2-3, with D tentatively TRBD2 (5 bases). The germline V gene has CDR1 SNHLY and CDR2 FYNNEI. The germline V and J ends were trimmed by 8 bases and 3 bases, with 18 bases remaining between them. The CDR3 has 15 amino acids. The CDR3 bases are TGTGCCAGCCTAGCCGGACTGTCTAGGACAGATACGCAGTATTTT. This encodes CASLAGLSRTDTQYF.

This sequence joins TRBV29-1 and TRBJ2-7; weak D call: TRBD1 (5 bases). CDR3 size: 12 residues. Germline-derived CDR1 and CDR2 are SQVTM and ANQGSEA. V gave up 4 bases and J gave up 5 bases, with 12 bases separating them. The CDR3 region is CSVAQGLNEQYF. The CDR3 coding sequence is TGCAGCGTTGCTCAGGGTTTGAACGAGCAGTACTTC.

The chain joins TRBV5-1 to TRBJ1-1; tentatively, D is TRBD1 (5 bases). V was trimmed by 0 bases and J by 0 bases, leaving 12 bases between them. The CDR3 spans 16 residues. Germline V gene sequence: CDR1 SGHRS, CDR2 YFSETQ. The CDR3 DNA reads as TGCGCCAGCAGCTTGGTAGTAGGGGCCATGAACACTGAAGCTTTCTTT. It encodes CASSLVVGAMNTEAFF.

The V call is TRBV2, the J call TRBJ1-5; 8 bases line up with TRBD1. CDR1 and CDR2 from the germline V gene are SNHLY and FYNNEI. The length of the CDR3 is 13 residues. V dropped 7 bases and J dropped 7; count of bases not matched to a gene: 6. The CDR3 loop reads CASTRTGTQPQHF. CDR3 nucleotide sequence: TGTGCCAGCACTCGGACAGGGACCCAGCCCCAGCATTTT.

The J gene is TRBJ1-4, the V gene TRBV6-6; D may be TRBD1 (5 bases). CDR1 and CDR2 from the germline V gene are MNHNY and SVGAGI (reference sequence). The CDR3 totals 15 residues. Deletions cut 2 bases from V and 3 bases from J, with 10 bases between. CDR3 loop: CASSYPGGPNEKLFF. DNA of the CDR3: TGTGCCAGCAGTTACCCGGGGGGACCTAATGAAAAACTGTTTTTT.

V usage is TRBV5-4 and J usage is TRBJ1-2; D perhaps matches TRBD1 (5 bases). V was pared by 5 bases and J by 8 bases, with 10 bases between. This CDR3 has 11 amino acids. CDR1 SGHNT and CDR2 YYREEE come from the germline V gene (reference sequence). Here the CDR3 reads CASSSGGGYTF. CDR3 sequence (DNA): TGTGCCAGCAGTTCTGGGGGGGGCTACACCTTC.

CDR3 nucleotide sequence: TGTGCCAGCAGCTGGGGACTAGCGGGAGTTGAGACCCAGTACTTC. Translation: CASSWGLAGVETQYF. The chain employs TRBV5-6 and TRBJ2-5; 14 bases agree with TRBD2. Unmatched junction bases numbered 3, after V lost 3 bases and J lost 5 bases. CDR3 length: 15 amino acids. Germline assignment: CDR1 SGHDT and CDR2 YYEEEE.

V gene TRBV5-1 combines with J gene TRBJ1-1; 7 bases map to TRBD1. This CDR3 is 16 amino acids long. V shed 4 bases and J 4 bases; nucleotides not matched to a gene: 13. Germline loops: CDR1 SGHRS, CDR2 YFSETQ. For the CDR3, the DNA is TGCGCCAGCAGCCTTCGACAGGGACCGAAGTCCACTGAAGCTTTCTTT. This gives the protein CASSLRQGPKSTEAFF.

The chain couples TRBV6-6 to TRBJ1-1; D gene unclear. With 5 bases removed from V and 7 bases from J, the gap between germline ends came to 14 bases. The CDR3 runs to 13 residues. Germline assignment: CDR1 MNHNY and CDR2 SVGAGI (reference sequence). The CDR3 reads CASSHTPLGEAFF. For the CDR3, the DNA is TGTGCCAGCAGTCACACCCCACTAGGTGAAGCTTTCTTT.

The chain's CDR3 is CASSPGQGAGVNEQFF. The CDR3, as DNA: TGTGCCAGCAGCCCTGGACAGGGGGCGGGTGTCAATGAGCAGTTCTTC. The J gene is TRBJ2-1, the V gene TRBV9, with TRBD1 matching 11 bases. J lost 6 bases, V lost 4 bases, and 9 bases had no gene match. This CDR3 is 16 amino acids long. Germline V lookup: CDR1 SGDLS, CDR2 YYNGEE.